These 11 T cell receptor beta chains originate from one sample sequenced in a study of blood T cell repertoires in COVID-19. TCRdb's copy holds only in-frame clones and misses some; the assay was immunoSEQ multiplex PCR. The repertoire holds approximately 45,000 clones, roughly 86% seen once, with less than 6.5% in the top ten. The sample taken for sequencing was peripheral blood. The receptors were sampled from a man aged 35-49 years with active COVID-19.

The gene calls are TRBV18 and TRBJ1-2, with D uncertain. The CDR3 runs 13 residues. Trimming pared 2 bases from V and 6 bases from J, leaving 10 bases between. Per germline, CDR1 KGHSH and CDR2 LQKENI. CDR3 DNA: TGTGCCAGCTCACCAGGCAGGCATCATGGCTACACCTTC. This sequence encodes CASSPGRHHGYTF.

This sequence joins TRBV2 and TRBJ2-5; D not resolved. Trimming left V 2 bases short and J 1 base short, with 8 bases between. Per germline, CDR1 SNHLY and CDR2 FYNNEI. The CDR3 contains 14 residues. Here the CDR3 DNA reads TGTGCCAGCAGTGAACTTTACTCCCAAGAGACCCAGTACTTC. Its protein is CASSELYSQETQYF.

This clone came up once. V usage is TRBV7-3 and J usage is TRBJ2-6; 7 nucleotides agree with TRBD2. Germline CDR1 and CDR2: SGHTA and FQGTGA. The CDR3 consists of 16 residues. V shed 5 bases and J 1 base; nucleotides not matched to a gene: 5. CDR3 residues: CASSPRGGSGANVLTF. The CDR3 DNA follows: TGTGCCAGCAGCCCCCGGGGAGGGTCTGGGGCCAACGTCCTGACTTTC.

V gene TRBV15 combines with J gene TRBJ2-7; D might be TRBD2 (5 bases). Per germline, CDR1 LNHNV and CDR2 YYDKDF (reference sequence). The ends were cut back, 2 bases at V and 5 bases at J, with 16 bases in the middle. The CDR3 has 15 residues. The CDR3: CATSRRSGIGDEQYF. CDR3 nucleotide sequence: TGTGCCACCAGCAGAAGAAGCGGCATCGGGGACGAGCAGTACTTC.

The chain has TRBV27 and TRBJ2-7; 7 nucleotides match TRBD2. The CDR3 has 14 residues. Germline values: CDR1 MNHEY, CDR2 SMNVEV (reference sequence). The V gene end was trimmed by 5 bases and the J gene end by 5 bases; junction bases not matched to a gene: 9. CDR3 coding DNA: TGTGCCAGCAGTCCCCCCCTAGCGGATGACGAGCAGTACTTC. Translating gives CASSPPLADDEQYF.

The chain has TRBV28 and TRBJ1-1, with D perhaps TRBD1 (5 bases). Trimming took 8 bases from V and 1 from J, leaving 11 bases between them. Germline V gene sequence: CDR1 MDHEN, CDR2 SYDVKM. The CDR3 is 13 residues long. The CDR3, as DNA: TGTGCCAGCCTATCGGGGGGGAACACTGAAGCTTTCTTT. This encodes CASLSGGNTEAFF.

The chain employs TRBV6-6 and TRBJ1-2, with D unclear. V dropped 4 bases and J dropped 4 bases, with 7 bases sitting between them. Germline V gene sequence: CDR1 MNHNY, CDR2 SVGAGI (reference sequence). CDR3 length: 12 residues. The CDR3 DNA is TGTGCCAGCAGTTCCCGGGTCTATGGCTACACCTTC. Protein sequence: CASSSRVYGYTF.

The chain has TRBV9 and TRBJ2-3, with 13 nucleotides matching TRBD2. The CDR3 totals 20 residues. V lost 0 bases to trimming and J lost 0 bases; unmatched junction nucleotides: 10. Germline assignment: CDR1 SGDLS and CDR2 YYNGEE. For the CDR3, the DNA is TGTGCCAGCAGCGTAGCCGGGGAGGGGACTAGCGGGGCTAGCACAGATACGCAGTATTTT. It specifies CASSVAGEGTSGASTDTQYF.

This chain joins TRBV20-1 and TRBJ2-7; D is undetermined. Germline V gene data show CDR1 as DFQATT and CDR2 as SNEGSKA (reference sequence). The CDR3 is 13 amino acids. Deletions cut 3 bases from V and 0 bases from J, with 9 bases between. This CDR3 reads CSASDPSSYEQYF. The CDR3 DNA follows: TGCAGTGCTAGTGATCCTAGCTCCTACGAGCAGTACTTC.

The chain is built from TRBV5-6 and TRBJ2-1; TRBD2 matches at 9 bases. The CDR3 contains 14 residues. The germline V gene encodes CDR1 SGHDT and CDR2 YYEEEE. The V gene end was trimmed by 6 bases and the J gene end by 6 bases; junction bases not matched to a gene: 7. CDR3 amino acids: CASIPGLASNEQFF. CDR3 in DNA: TGTGCCAGCATCCCGGGACTAGCTTCCAATGAGCAGTTCTTC. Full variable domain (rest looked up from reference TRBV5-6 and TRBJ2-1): DAGVTQSPTHLIKTRGQQVTLRCSPKSGHDTVSWYQQALGQGPQFIFQYYEEEERQRGNFPDRFSGHQFPNYSSELNVNALLLGDSALYLCASIPGLASNEQFFGPGTRLTVL.

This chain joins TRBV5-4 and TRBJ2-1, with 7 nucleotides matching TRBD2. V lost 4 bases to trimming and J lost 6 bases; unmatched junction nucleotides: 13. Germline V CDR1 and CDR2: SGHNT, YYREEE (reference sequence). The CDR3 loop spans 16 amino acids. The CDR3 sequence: CASSRNGRALANEQFF. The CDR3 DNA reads TGTGCCAGCAGCCGGAATGGGAGGGCCCTCGCCAATGAGCAGTTCTTC.